These 10 T cell receptor beta chains share one sample of origin, sequenced in a study of blood T cells in healthy people across ages. Combining a sample-barcoded 5' primer with a J-beta primer mix, a second PCR ran for about 6 to 11 cycles. TCRdb re-derived calls from the 5' RACE reads in MiXCR, one entry per CDR3 protein. The sample records approximately 1.5 million distinct CDR3 sequences, 42% being singletons. The sample was blood. The receptor set was obtained from a woman between 18 and 30 years old in good health.

This clonotype was seen a single time. This chain links TRBV24-1 with TRBJ2-7; D possibly matches TRBD1 or TRBD2 (5 bases each). The DNA end is more similar to TRBJ2-5, so the J call may be wrong. This CDR3 has 15 amino acids. Looked up from germline, CDR1 is KGHDR and CDR2 is SFDVKD. In DNA form, the CDR3 reads TGTGCCACCAGTGAAACCGGGACCTTCGGAGAGACCCAGTACTTC. Its protein product is CATSETGTFGETQYF.

For this clonotype: A junction end diverges from the germline sequence, so it may reflect a read error. V and J are TRBV10-3 and TRBJ1-6; 9 bases map to TRBD1. Looked up from germline, CDR1 is ENHRY and CDR2 is SYGVKD. This CDR3 is 13 amino acids long. The DNA of the CDR3 is TGTGCCAACGGACAGGGGTATAATTCACCCCCCCACTTT. Protein: CANGQGYNSPPHF.

V usage is TRBV4-3 and J usage is TRBJ1-3; D gene ambiguous. Germline lookup yields CDR1 LGHNA and CDR2 YSLEER. Between the trimmed V and J ends, which lost 0 bases and 0 bases, there was a span of 6 bases. This CDR3 spans 15 amino acids. This CDR3 reads CASSQDLNSGNTIYF. The CDR3 DNA follows: TGCGCCAGCAGCCAAGACCTCAACTCTGGAAACACCATATATTTT.

The chain recombines TRBV24-1 with TRBJ2-1; 13 bases are shared with TRBD2. This CDR3 spans 17 amino acids. V trimming: 2 bases; J trimming: 4 bases; junction bases outside the gene matches: 4. Germline V lookup: CDR1 KGHDR, CDR2 SFDVKD. Here the CDR3 reads CATSDSWTSGGYNEQFF. DNA of the CDR3: TGTGCCACCAGTGATTCCTGGACTAGCGGGGGTTACAATGAGCAGTTCTTC.

The table lists this clonotype with a few counts. This sequence joins TRBV6-2 or TRBV6-3 and TRBJ2-3; maybe TRBD1 (6 bases). The V end was cut by 7 bases, the J end by 7 bases, with 9 bases between. This CDR3 is built from 11 residues. Per the germline V gene, CDR1 is MNHEY and CDR2 is SVGEGT. CDR3 DNA: TGTGCCAGCAACACAGGGAATACGCAGTATTTT. Translated: CASNTGNTQYF.

There are a few counts of this clonotype. The chain joins TRBV20-1 to TRBJ2-4, with D perhaps being TRBD1 or TRBD2 (5 bases each). V lost 0 bases, J lost 2 bases, and 17 bases lay in between. CDR1 and CDR2 (germline): DFQATT, SNEGSKA (reference sequence). The CDR3 is 17 amino acids. CDR3 protein: CSARDVFGTSTKNIQYF. CDR3 bases: TGCAGTGCTAGAGATGTCTTCGGGACCTCGACCAAAAACATTCAGTACTTC.

This clonotype came up a few times. The chain couples TRBV13 to TRBJ1-2; D gene ambiguous. The CDR3 extends over 15 amino acids. Germline values: CDR1 PRHDT, CDR2 FYEKMQ (reference sequence). Deletions cut 4 bases from V and 5 bases from J, with 17 bases between. The CDR3, as DNA: TGTGCCAGCAGCTCGTCGGACGGCTACGTTTATGGCTACACCTTC. Amino acids: CASSSSDGYVYGYTF.

The CDR3 is CASSYSLQSAFF. The CDR3, as DNA: TGTGCCAGCAGTTACTCCCTGCAATCCGCTTTCTTT. The rearrangement joins TRBV6-6 to TRBJ1-1, with no clear D. Germline V gives CDR1 MNHNY, CDR2 SVGAGI (reference sequence). Between the trimmed V and J ends, which lost 0 bases and 11 bases, there was a span of 10 bases. This CDR3 has 12 amino acids.

This clonotype is a singleton in its sample. The V call is TRBV12-3 or TRBV12-4, the J call TRBJ1-5; possible D gene TRBD1, 5 bases. The length of the CDR3 is 13 residues. V shed 9 bases and J shed 6 bases, with 15 bases lying between them. This chain's CDR3 is CASSGTGSQPQHF. CDR3 DNA: TGTGCCAGTTCCGGGACGGGGAGTCAGCCCCAGCATTTT.

Only a few counts were recorded for this clonotype. The V gene is TRBV4-3, the J gene TRBJ2-3, with D unclear. CDR1 is LGHNA and CDR2 is YSLEER in the germline V gene. Trimming took 1 base from V and 5 from J, leaving 22 bases between them. This CDR3 contains 18 residues. CDR3 residues: CASSQGPKRARAVDTQYF. CDR3 nucleotides: TGCGCCAGCAGCCAAGGACCGAAGCGCGCGCGCGCGGTAGATACGCAGTATTTT.